This is a list of T cell receptor beta chains from one sample in a study of OX40 agonist ivuxolimab in advanced cancers. Method: immunoSEQ multiplex PCR; TCRdb's copy keeps in-frame clones and lacks some. Of about 90,000 clones listed, about nine tenths are singletons. The source was CD4+ or CD8+ T cells sorted from blood, collected in a trial of the OX40 agonist ivuxolimab. The source is an adult with an advanced solid tumor such as melanoma, head and neck, liver or kidney cancer. The CDR3 runs from the conserved cysteine through the conserved F or W. A D gene is named only where the DNA matches it firmly. Clone size is given for some rows only: seen once, a few or many times, or a class if the clone is expanded.

>-|-|TRBJ2-5|TRBV7-2
TGTGCCAGCAGCGGTGGGTTTGGGCGGGGCGAAGAGACCCAGTACTTC
CASSGGFGRGEETQYF
>-|TRBD1|TRBJ2-7|TRBV27
TGTGCCAGCAGTCCCGGACAGGGAGCCTACGAGCAGTACTTC
CASSPGQGAYEQYF
>-|TRBD2|TRBJ2-7|TRBV19
TGTGCCAGTAGTGGGAAGGGACTACTCACCTACGAGCAGTACTTC
CASSGKGLLTYEQYF
>-|-|TRBJ1-5|TRBV6-1
TGTGCCAGCAAATTCAGTAATCAGCCCCAGCATTTT
CASKFSNQPQHF
>-|-|TRBJ2-2|TRBV12-2
TGTGCAAGTCGCCCCGAGCGGCGCTTAGCGGCCAACACCGGGGAGCTGTTTTTT
CASRPERRLAANTGELFF
>-|-|TRBJ2-5|TRBV18
TGTGCCAGCTCACGGTTACCCGAGTTACTTAGACAAGAGACCCAGTACTTC
CASSRLPELLRQETQYF
>-|-|TRBJ2-6|TRBV19
TGTGCCAGTAGTATAGGCCCCCCAGTAAACTCTGGGGCCAACGTCCTGACTTTC
CASSIGPPVNSGANVLTF
>-|-|TRBJ2-7|TRBV28
TGTGCCAGCAGTTATCCGGATTTCTACGAGCAGTACTTC
CASSYPDFYEQYF
>-|-|TRBJ2-5|TRBV9
TGTGCCAGCAGCAGAGACAGACAAGAGACCCAGTACTTC
CASSRDRQETQYF
>-|-|TRBJ1-2|TRBV10-2
TGCGCCAGCAGTGAAGGTCTACTCTATGGCTACACCTTC
CASSEGLLYGYTF
>few|-|TRBJ2-5|TRBV2
TGTGCCAGCAGCCCTGATGTCACGGCGGGTGGGACCCAGTACTTC
CASSPDVTAGGTQYF
>-|-|TRBJ1-1|TRBV2
TGTGCCAGCTCCGAGAGGGAGCTCGGGAACACTGAAGCTTTCTTT
CASSERELGNTEAFF
>once|-|TRBJ2-7|TRBV5-1
TGCGCCAGCAGCTTGAGCCACGGACCCTACGAGCAGTACTTC
CASSLSHGPYEQYF
>-|-|TRBJ1-4|TRBV6-6
TGTGCCAGCAGTCCGAACAGATCAACTAATGAAAAACTGTTTTTT
CASSPNRSTNEKLFF
>once|TRBD1|TRBJ2-3|TRBV6-5
TGTGCCAGTCGAACAGGGGGCCCTACAGATACGCAGTATTTT
CASRTGGPTDTQYF
>-|-|TRBJ2-3|TRBV5-1
TGCGCCAGCAGCGAAAGAACGGGCACAGATACGCAGTATTTT
CASSERTGTDTQYF
>-|-|TRBJ1-4|TRBV29-1
TGCAGCGTTGAAGTGGCTCTCGGAGTTGCAACTAATGAAAAACTGTTTTTT
CSVEVALGVATNEKLFF
>once|-|TRBJ2-7|TRBV7-9
TGTGCCAGCAGCAAAGGACGTTTAGCCTACGAGCAGTACTTC
CASSKGRLAYEQYF
>-|TRBD2|TRBJ2-1|TRBV10-3
TGTGCCATCAGTGGACTAGCGGAGTCGTACAATGAGCAGTTCTTC
CAISGLAESYNEQFF
>-|-|TRBJ2-1|TRBV6-1
TGTGCCAGCAGAGAACAGGGTAATGAGCAGTTCTTC
CASREQGNEQFF
>-|-|TRBJ2-5|TRBV2
TGTGCCAGCAGGAGGGGGGCCCGAGAGACCCAGTACTTC
CASRRGARETQYF
>once|TRBD2|TRBJ2-1|TRBV7-9
TGTGCCAGCAGCTCCGGACTAGCGGGGAACAATGAGCAGTTCTTC
CASSSGLAGNNEQFF
>-|TRBD1|TRBJ2-7|TRBV18
TGTGCCAGCTCACCTAGGATACAGGGGGCGGCCTACGAGCAGTACTTC
CASSPRIQGAAYEQYF
>-|TRBD1|TRBJ2-5|TRBV19
TGTGCCAGTAGTGAGAATACAGGGGGCGCAGAGACCCAGTACTTC
CASSENTGGAETQYF